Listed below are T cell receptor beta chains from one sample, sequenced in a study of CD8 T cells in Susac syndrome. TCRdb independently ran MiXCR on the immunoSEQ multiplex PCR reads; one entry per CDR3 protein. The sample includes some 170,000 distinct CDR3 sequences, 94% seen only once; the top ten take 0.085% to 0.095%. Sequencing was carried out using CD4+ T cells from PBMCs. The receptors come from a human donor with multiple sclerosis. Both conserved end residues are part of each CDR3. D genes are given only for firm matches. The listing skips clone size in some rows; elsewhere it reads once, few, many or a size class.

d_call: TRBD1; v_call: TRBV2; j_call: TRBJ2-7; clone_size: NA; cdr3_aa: CASRRGAGGLEQYF; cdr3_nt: TGTGCCAGCAGACGTGGGGCAGGGGGCCTCGAGCAGTACTTC
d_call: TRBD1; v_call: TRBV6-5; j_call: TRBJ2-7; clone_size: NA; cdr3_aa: CASRKRTGVYEQYF; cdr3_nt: TGTGCCAGCCGAAAGCGGACAGGGGTTTACGAGCAGTACTTC
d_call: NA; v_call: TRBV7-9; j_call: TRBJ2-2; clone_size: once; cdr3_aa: CASSRKGRGANTGELFF; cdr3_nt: TGTGCCAGCAGCAGGAAGGGCAGGGGCGCGAACACCGGGGAGCTGTTTTTT
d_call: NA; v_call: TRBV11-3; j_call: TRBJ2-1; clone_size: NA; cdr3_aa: CASSLESQGYNEQFF; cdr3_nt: TGTGCCAGCAGCTTAGAGTCCCAGGGATACAATGAGCAGTTCTTC
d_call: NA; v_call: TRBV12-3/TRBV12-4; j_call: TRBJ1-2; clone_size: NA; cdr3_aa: CASSLNGIYGYTF; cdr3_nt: TGTGCCAGCAGTTTGAACGGTATCTATGGCTACACCTTC
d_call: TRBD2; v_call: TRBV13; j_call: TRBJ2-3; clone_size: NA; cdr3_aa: CASSLFGRVLAGDFQNTDTQYF; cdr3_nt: TGTGCCAGCAGCTTATTTGGTCGAGTCCTAGCGGGAGATTTCCAGAACACAGATACGCAGTATTTT
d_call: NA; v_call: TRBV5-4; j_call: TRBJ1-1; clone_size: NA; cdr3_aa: CASSLGFGNTEAFF; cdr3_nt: TGTGCCAGCAGCTTGGGGTTCGGGAACACTGAAGCTTTCTTT
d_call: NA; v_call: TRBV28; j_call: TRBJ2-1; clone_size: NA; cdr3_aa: CASSLGGAGGWEQFF; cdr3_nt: TGTGCCAGCAGTTTGGGAGGGGCAGGGGGATGGGAGCAGTTCTTC
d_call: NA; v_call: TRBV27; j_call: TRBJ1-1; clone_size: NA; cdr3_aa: CASSFRFGEAFF; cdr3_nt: TGTGCCAGCAGTTTTCGTTTTGGAGAAGCTTTCTTT
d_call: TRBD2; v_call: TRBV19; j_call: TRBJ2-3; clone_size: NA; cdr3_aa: CASSISAAGGPPADTQYF; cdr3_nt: TGTGCCAGTAGTATCTCCGCGGCGGGAGGGCCGCCCGCAGATACGCAGTATTTT
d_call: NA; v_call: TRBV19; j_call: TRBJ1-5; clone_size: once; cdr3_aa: CASSLSGTRPQHF; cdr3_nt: TGTGCCAGTAGCCTGTCCGGGACGCGGCCCCAGCATTTT
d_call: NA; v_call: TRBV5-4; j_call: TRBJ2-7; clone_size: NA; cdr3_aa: CASSFRATGAEQYF; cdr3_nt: TGTGCCAGCAGCTTCCGCGCGACGGGGGCCGAGCAGTACTTC
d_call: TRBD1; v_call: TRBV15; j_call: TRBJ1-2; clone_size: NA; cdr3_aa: CATSGGQGKRETF; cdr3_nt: TGTGCCACCAGCGGTGGACAGGGGAAAAGAGAAACCTTC
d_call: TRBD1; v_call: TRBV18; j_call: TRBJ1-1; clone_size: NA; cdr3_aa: CASSNPGQGEAFF; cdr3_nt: TGTGCCAGCTCGAACCCGGGACAGGGCGAGGCTTTCTTT